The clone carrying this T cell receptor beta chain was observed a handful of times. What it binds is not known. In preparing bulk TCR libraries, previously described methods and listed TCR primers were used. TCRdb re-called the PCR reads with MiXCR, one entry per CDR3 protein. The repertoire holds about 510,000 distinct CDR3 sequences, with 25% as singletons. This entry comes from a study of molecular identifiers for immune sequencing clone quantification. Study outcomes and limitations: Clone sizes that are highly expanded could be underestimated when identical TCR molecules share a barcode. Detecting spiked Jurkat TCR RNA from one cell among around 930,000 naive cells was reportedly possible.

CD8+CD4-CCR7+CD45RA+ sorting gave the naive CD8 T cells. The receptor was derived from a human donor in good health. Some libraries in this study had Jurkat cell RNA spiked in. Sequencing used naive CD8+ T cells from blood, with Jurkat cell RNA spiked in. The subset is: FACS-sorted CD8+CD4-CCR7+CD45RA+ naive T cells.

For the CDR3, the DNA is TGTGCCAGCAGCTCGCCTACAGGAATCCAAGAGACCCAGTACTTC. This sequence encodes CASSSPTGIQETQYF. The rearrangement uses TRBV11-2 and TRBJ2-5; D may be TRBD1 (5 bases). The CDR3 sequence is 15 residues long. Germline V gene data show CDR1 as SGHAT and CDR2 as FQNNGV. V dropped 4 bases and J dropped 1 base, with 13 bases sitting between them.